The rows below give T cell receptor beta chains drawn from one sample of a study of cytomegalovirus exposure and HLA in healthy donors. Here immunoSEQ multiplex PCR was the method, and the copy in TCRdb shows in-frame clones only, minus some. Of about 200,000 clones in the sample, about 85% were seen once. Source material: PBMCs. All receptors come from a male donor in good health and CMV-seropositive. Each CDR3 is given with its conserved first and last residue. A D gene is named only where the DNA matches it firmly. Clone size is shown for a subset of rows, as once, few, many or a class of expanded clone.

d_gene: TRBD2
j_gene: TRBJ2-5
v_gene: TRBV19
abundance: -
CDR3nt: TGTGCCAGTAGTATCGGCGGGAGCGGGGAGACCCAGTACTTC
CDR3aa: CASSIGGSGETQYF

d_gene: -
j_gene: TRBJ2-2
v_gene: TRBV7-3
abundance: -
CDR3nt: TGTGCCAGCAGCCCAACTACCGGGACACCCGGGGAGGAGCTGTTTTTT
CDR3aa: CASSPTTGTPGEELFF

d_gene: -
j_gene: TRBJ1-2
v_gene: TRBV9
abundance: -
CDR3nt: TGTGCCAGCAGCGTTTCGACAGGCCTAGAGGGCTACACCTTC
CDR3aa: CASSVSTGLEGYTF

d_gene: TRBD1
j_gene: TRBJ2-7
v_gene: TRBV30
abundance: once
CDR3nt: TGTGCCTGGAACAGGGGGTTCGACGAGCAGTACTTC
CDR3aa: CAWNRGFDEQYF

d_gene: -
j_gene: TRBJ1-5
v_gene: TRBV5-6
abundance: -
CDR3nt: TGTGCCAGCAGCTTGGCAGGGTCCGATCAGCCCCAGCATTTT
CDR3aa: CASSLAGSDQPQHF

d_gene: TRBD1
j_gene: TRBJ2-7
v_gene: TRBV10-3
abundance: few
CDR3nt: TGTGCCATCACCTCCGGGACAGGGGACCACGAGCAGTACTTC
CDR3aa: CAITSGTGDHEQYF

d_gene: -
j_gene: TRBJ2-7
v_gene: TRBV7-6
abundance: once
CDR3nt: TGTGCCAGCAGCTTAGCAGCGACCATCTCGGGAGAGCAGTACTTC
CDR3aa: CASSLAATISGEQYF

d_gene: -
j_gene: TRBJ1-3
v_gene: TRBV19
abundance: -
CDR3nt: TGTGCCACCTCTCCATTGACAGATTATGGAAACACCATATATTTT
CDR3aa: CATSPLTDYGNTIYF

d_gene: TRBD2
j_gene: TRBJ2-2
v_gene: TRBV19
abundance: -
CDR3nt: TGTGCCAGTGGACGTTTAGCGGGAGTCAGCACCGGGGAGCTGTTTTTT
CDR3aa: CASGRLAGVSTGELFF

d_gene: -
j_gene: TRBJ2-7
v_gene: TRBV10-1
abundance: -
CDR3nt: TGCGCCAGCAGTGAGTCGGTCGACAGCGTGGTGGGCACGGTCTACGAGCAGTACTTC
CDR3aa: CASSESVDSVVGTVYEQYF

d_gene: TRBD1
j_gene: TRBJ2-2
v_gene: TRBV7-9
abundance: -
CDR3nt: TGTGCCAGCAGCGGGCAAAACAGGGGGCCCGGGGAGCTGTTTTTT
CDR3aa: CASSGQNRGPGELFF

d_gene: -
j_gene: TRBJ1-5
v_gene: TRBV7-2
abundance: -
CDR3nt: TGTGCCAGCAGCCTTACAACCGATCAGCCCCAGCATTTT
CDR3aa: CASSLTTDQPQHF

d_gene: TRBD2
j_gene: TRBJ2-7
v_gene: TRBV11-2
abundance: -
CDR3nt: TGTGCCAGCGTGGGGACTACCTACGAGCAGTACTTC
CDR3aa: CASVGTTYEQYF

d_gene: TRBD2
j_gene: TRBJ2-2
v_gene: TRBV4-3
abundance: -
CDR3nt: TGCGCCAGCAGCCAACCCGGACTAGCGGCAAACACCGGGGAGCTGTTTTTT
CDR3aa: CASSQPGLAANTGELFF

d_gene: -
j_gene: TRBJ2-2
v_gene: TRBV2
abundance: -
CDR3nt: TGTGCCAGTGGGGCCCATGGGGGGGAGCTGTTTTTT
CDR3aa: CASGAHGGELFF

d_gene: TRBD1
j_gene: TRBJ2-7
v_gene: TRBV7-9
abundance: once
CDR3nt: TGTGCCAGCCTCCCTCCCAGGGGGTCCTACGAGCAGTACTTC
CDR3aa: CASLPPRGSYEQYF

d_gene: TRBD2
j_gene: TRBJ2-7
v_gene: TRBV9
abundance: few
CDR3nt: TGTGCCAGCAGCGGGGGTGCGGGGGGGTACTACGAGCAGTACTTC
CDR3aa: CASSGGAGGYYEQYF

d_gene: TRBD2
j_gene: TRBJ2-1
v_gene: TRBV28
abundance: -
CDR3nt: TGTGCCAGCAGTTTCCTCATTAGCGGGAGGGTTGCAGAAAATGAGCAGTTCTTC
CDR3aa: CASSFLISGRVAENEQFF

d_gene: -
j_gene: TRBJ2-2
v_gene: TRBV9
abundance: -
CDR3nt: TGTGCCAGCAGCGTAGGGAATGGGCCGAACACCGGGGAGCTGTTTTTT
CDR3aa: CASSVGNGPNTGELFF

d_gene: TRBD2
j_gene: TRBJ2-1
v_gene: TRBV6-5
abundance: -
CDR3nt: TGTGCCGCCGGAGGAACTAGCGGGAGTGTCAGCGAGCAGTTCTTC
CDR3aa: CAAGGTSGSVSEQFF

d_gene: TRBD1
j_gene: TRBJ1-5
v_gene: TRBV7-2
abundance: -
CDR3nt: TGTGCCAGCAGCCAGGGGGTAAGCAATCAGCTCCAGCATTTT
CDR3aa: CASSQGVSNQLQHF

d_gene: -
j_gene: TRBJ2-7
v_gene: TRBV5-1
abundance: -
CDR3nt: TGCGCCAGCAGCTTGTATCCGGGGGACTCGGCCTACGAGCAGTACTTC
CDR3aa: CASSLYPGDSAYEQYF

d_gene: -
j_gene: TRBJ1-6
v_gene: TRBV5-4
abundance: -
CDR3nt: TGTGCCAGCAGCCGTCAGGGAATTATTAATTCACCCCTCCACTTT
CDR3aa: CASSRQGIINSPLHF

d_gene: -
j_gene: TRBJ1-5
v_gene: TRBV27
abundance: once
CDR3nt: TGTGCCAGCAGTTTAAAGGGGACACCCATCTTTGGGAGCAATCAGCCCCAGCATTTT
CDR3aa: CASSLKGTPIFGSNQPQHF

d_gene: -
j_gene: TRBJ2-5
v_gene: TRBV6-6
abundance: -
CDR3nt: TGTGCCAGCAGTTATAGCACGGAAAGGGAGACCCAGTACTTC
CDR3aa: CASSYSTERETQYF

d_gene: -
j_gene: TRBJ1-2
v_gene: TRBV7-9
abundance: once
CDR3nt: TGTTCCAGCAGCTTAGATTTCTCCAGGGCTCGAGGCTACACCTTC
CDR3aa: CSSSLDFSRARGYTF

d_gene: -
j_gene: TRBJ2-7
v_gene: TRBV6-1
abundance: -
CDR3nt: TGTGCCAGCAGTGAAGCGGTTAGAGCCGAGCAGTACTTC
CDR3aa: CASSEAVRAEQYF

d_gene: -
j_gene: TRBJ1-1
v_gene: TRBV6-5
abundance: -
CDR3nt: TGTGCCAGCAGTTATGATCGGCTAGTCACTGAAGCTTTCTTT
CDR3aa: CASSYDRLVTEAFF

d_gene: -
j_gene: TRBJ2-5
v_gene: TRBV9
abundance: -
CDR3nt: TGTGCCAGCAGCCTCGCGGTTCAAGAGACCCAGTACTTC
CDR3aa: CASSLAVQETQYF

d_gene: -
j_gene: TRBJ1-1
v_gene: TRBV5-1
abundance: -
CDR3nt: TGCGCCAGCAGCTTCTGGGGACAAAGGAACACTGAAGCTTTCTTT
CDR3aa: CASSFWGQRNTEAFF

d_gene: TRBD1
j_gene: TRBJ2-1
v_gene: TRBV6-5
abundance: -
CDR3nt: TGTGCCAGCAGTTACGACAGGGGCTCCTACAATGAGCAGTTCTTC
CDR3aa: CASSYDRGSYNEQFF

d_gene: -
j_gene: TRBJ2-7
v_gene: TRBV4-2
abundance: -
CDR3nt: TGTGCCAGCAGCCAAGATTTTGAGCCCTATGACGAGCAGTACTTC
CDR3aa: CASSQDFEPYDEQYF

d_gene: TRBD2
j_gene: TRBJ2-7
v_gene: TRBV7-9
abundance: few
CDR3nt: TGTGCCAGCAGCCCCGGGACTAGCGGGAGTTTTTCCCACGAGCAGTACTTC
CDR3aa: CASSPGTSGSFSHEQYF

d_gene: -
j_gene: TRBJ1-5
v_gene: TRBV7-9
abundance: -
CDR3nt: TGTGCCAGCAGCTTAGCGCGGGGGGCCTGGAATCAGCCCCAGCATTTT
CDR3aa: CASSLARGAWNQPQHF

d_gene: TRBD2
j_gene: TRBJ2-3
v_gene: TRBV7-2
abundance: -
CDR3nt: TGTGCCAGCAGCTTAAGGAGAGCGGGGGGCACAGATACGCAGTATTTT
CDR3aa: CASSLRRAGGTDTQYF

d_gene: -
j_gene: TRBJ1-5
v_gene: TRBV19
abundance: -
CDR3nt: TGTGCCAGTAGTATGGGCGGGCTCCCAGGGGCTCAGCCCCAGCATTTT
CDR3aa: CASSMGGLPGAQPQHF

d_gene: -
j_gene: TRBJ1-6
v_gene: TRBV9
abundance: -
CDR3nt: TGTGCCAGCAGCGTAGTAGAGTCCTCACCCCTCCACTTT
CDR3aa: CASSVVESSPLHF

d_gene: TRBD1
j_gene: TRBJ1-5
v_gene: TRBV30
abundance: -
CDR3nt: TGTGCCTGGACCGGGGACAGTTATAGCAATCAGCCCCAGCATTTT
CDR3aa: CAWTGDSYSNQPQHF

d_gene: TRBD1
j_gene: TRBJ1-5
v_gene: TRBV7-9
abundance: few
CDR3nt: TGTGCCAGCGGGACAGCGATTTTTCCAGCCCAGCATTTT
CDR3aa: CASGTAIFPAQHF

d_gene: TRBD1
j_gene: TRBJ1-2
v_gene: TRBV29-1
abundance: -
CDR3nt: TGCAGCGTTGATTCCCACAGGGGCAGCTACACCTTC
CDR3aa: CSVDSHRGSYTF

d_gene: -
j_gene: TRBJ2-7
v_gene: TRBV28
abundance: -
CDR3nt: TGTGCCAGCAGCGCAGGGGGGACCCCCTACGAGCAGTACTTC
CDR3aa: CASSAGGTPYEQYF

d_gene: -
j_gene: TRBJ1-2
v_gene: TRBV15
abundance: -
CDR3nt: TGTGCCACCAGCAGGGGAGCTGGGGGGGGCTATGGCTACACCTTC
CDR3aa: CATSRGAGGGYGYTF

d_gene: -
j_gene: TRBJ2-7
v_gene: TRBV28
abundance: -
CDR3nt: TGTGCCAGCAGTCCACCGGGACTGTCAACGTCCTACGAGCAGTACTTC
CDR3aa: CASSPPGLSTSYEQYF

d_gene: TRBD1
j_gene: TRBJ2-5
v_gene: TRBV27
abundance: -
CDR3nt: TGTGCCAGCAGCGAAAACAGGGGGGAATTCGAAGAGACCCAGTACTTC
CDR3aa: CASSENRGEFEETQYF

d_gene: -
j_gene: TRBJ2-5
v_gene: TRBV5-1
abundance: few
CDR3nt: TGCGCCAGCAGCTTGGGAGGACTACCACAAGAGACCCAGTACTTC
CDR3aa: CASSLGGLPQETQYF

d_gene: -
j_gene: TRBJ1-6
v_gene: TRBV13
abundance: -
CDR3nt: TGTGCCAGCAGCCTCCGCGGCGGTGATTCACCCCTCCACTTT
CDR3aa: CASSLRGGDSPLHF

d_gene: TRBD2
j_gene: TRBJ2-3
v_gene: TRBV9
abundance: -
CDR3nt: TGTGCCAGCAGCAAGACTAGCGGGTACACAGATACGCAGTATTTT
CDR3aa: CASSKTSGYTDTQYF

d_gene: TRBD1
j_gene: TRBJ1-1
v_gene: TRBV6-5
abundance: -
CDR3nt: TGTGCCAGCAAGGGGGCGCCGAGCACTGAAGCTTTCTTT
CDR3aa: CASKGAPSTEAFF

d_gene: -
j_gene: TRBJ2-4
v_gene: TRBV2
abundance: -
CDR3nt: TGTGCCAGCAGTGATGACAGTCTTGCCAAAAACATTCAGTACTTC
CDR3aa: CASSDDSLAKNIQYF

d_gene: -
j_gene: TRBJ2-6
v_gene: TRBV10-3
abundance: -
CDR3nt: TGTGCCATCAGTGATCAGGGGGGCTCTGGGGCCAACGTCCTGACTTTC
CDR3aa: CAISDQGGSGANVLTF

d_gene: TRBD2
j_gene: TRBJ2-3
v_gene: TRBV4-2
abundance: few
CDR3nt: TGTGCCAGCAGCCAAGGGACTAGCGGCCAGAGCACAGATACGCAGTATTTT
CDR3aa: CASSQGTSGQSTDTQYF

d_gene: -
j_gene: TRBJ2-3
v_gene: TRBV7-2
abundance: -
CDR3nt: TGTGCCAGCAGCTTAGTATTCGGTACGCAGTATTTT
CDR3aa: CASSLVFGTQYF